Shown below are 32 T cell receptor beta chains from a single sample sequenced in a study of cytomegalovirus exposure and HLA in healthy donors. Vbeta (60) and Jbeta (13) primers were used in the PCR. Assay used: immunoSEQ multiplex PCR; TCRdb lists only in-frame clones, some missing. Of tens of thousands of clones listed, 60% to 80% are singletons. Specimen: PBMCs. These receptors originate from a woman aged 25 to 39 in good health and CMV-seronegative.

The chain uses TRBV7-2 and TRBJ2-7, with D unresolved. The ends were cut back, 1 base at V and 7 bases at J, with 14 bases in the middle. The CDR3 has 14 amino acids. CDR1 SGHTA and CDR2 FQGNSA come from the germline V gene. The chain's CDR3 is CASSLGLRLSEQYF. The CDR3 DNA sequence: TGTGCCAGCAGCTTAGGACTCCGGCTTTCGGAGCAGTACTTC.

The genes are TRBV20-1 and TRBJ1-4; D possibly corresponds to TRBD1 (6 bases). The length of the CDR3 is 11 residues. V was pared by 3 bases and J by 11 bases, with 10 bases between. Per germline, CDR1 DFQATT and CDR2 SNEGSKA (reference sequence). CDR3 coding DNA: TGCAGTGCTAGGGGAAGGGGGAAACTGTTTTTT. It codes for CSARGRGKLFF.

Comment on this clone: The junction departs from germline at one end; a sequencing error may be responsible. The chain uses TRBV6-6 and TRBJ1-4, with TRBD1 identical over 7 bases. CDR3 length: 14 residues. Per the germline V gene, CDR1 is MNHNY and CDR2 is SVGAGI (reference sequence). Written as DNA, the CDR3 is TGTACCAGCCGCACTCGGACAGGATTAGAAAAACTGTTTTTT. Amino acids: CTSRTRTGLEKLFF.

The rearrangement joins TRBV28 to TRBJ2-5; 12 bases align to TRBD1. The ends lost 5 bases at V and 5 bases at J; junction bases unmatched: 6. This CDR3 comprises 15 residues. The germline gives CDR1 MDHEN, CDR2 SYDVKM. The CDR3 coding sequence is TGTGCCAGCAGTCTGGGACAGGGGGCGGGTGAGACCCAGTACTTC. Its translation is CASSLGQGAGETQYF.

CDR3 sequence: CASSTEVGRMNTEAFF. CDR3 bases: TGTGCCAGTAGTACAGAGGTGGGGCGAATGAACACTGAAGCTTTCTTT. The V call is TRBV19, the J call TRBJ1-1, with D maybe TRBD1 (5 bases). Germline V lookup: CDR1 LNHDA, CDR2 SQIVND (reference sequence). Trimming removed 4 bases at V and 0 bases at J, with 15 bases between. The CDR3 is 16 residues long.

The DNA for the CDR3 is TGTGCCAGCAGTTCCGGACTAGCGGGCTACAATGAGCAGTTCTTC. Amino acid sequence: CASSSGLAGYNEQFF. The V call is TRBV27, the J call TRBJ2-1; the match to TRBD2 covers 11 bases. The trim removed 4 bases at V and 3 bases at J, leaving 2 bases unmatched. The CDR3 extends over 15 amino acids. CDR1 and CDR2 from the germline V gene are MNHEY and SMNVEV (reference sequence).

This clone was counted only a few times. The gene calls are TRBV6-1 and TRBJ1-2, with TRBD1 identical over 9 bases. CDR3 length: 13 residues. V was clipped by 6 bases and J by 10 bases; unmatched bases: 9. Per the germline V gene, CDR1 is MNHNS and CDR2 is SASEGT. The CDR3 sequence is CASSRTGASDYTF. CDR3 nucleotides: TGTGCCAGCAGCAGGACAGGGGCAAGTGACTACACCTTC.

The chain recombines TRBV28 with TRBJ1-3, with D unclear. The CDR3 loop spans 15 amino acids. CDR1 MDHEN and CDR2 SYDVKM come from the germline V gene. The germline V and J ends were trimmed by 6 bases and 1 base, with 13 bases remaining between them. CDR3 bases: TGTGCCAGCAGCCCCCCTGCGGGTTCTGGAAACACCATATATTTT. Translation: CASSPPAGSGNTIYF. The full variable domain, in which reference TRBV28 and TRBJ1-3 provide the parts outside the CDR3, is DVKVTQSSRYLVKRTGEKVFLECVQDMDHENMFWYRQDPGLGLRLIYFSYDVKMKEKGDIPEGYSVSREKKERFSLILESASTNQTSMYLCASSPPAGSGNTIYFGEGSWLTVV.

The rearrangement uses TRBV29-1 and TRBJ2-5; D ambiguous. TRBJ2-7 explains the end of the DNA better; the J call may be wrong. This CDR3 has 11 amino acids. Germline lookup yields CDR1 SQVTM and CDR2 ANQGSEA. The CDR3 sequence: CSVLDSYEQYF. In DNA, the CDR3 is TGCAGCGTGCTGGACTCCTACGAGCAGTACTTC.

This clone has only one observation. The chain recombines TRBV5-6 with TRBJ1-2, with D perhaps TRBD1 (6 bases). CDR3 size: 17 residues. Between the trimmed V and J ends, which lost 2 bases and 4 bases, there was a span of 21 bases. The germline V gene has CDR1 SGHDT and CDR2 YYEEEE. The CDR3 nucleotides read TGTGCCAGCAGCTTTCGGGGCCCCATGACAGGCACCTATGGCTACACCTTC. It encodes CASSFRGPMTGTYGYTF. The full variable domain, with the rest looked up from reference TRBV5-6 and TRBJ1-2, is DAGVTQSPTHLIKTRGQQVTLRCSPKSGHDTVSWYQQALGQGPQFIFQYYEEEERQRGNFPDRFSGHQFPNYSSELNVNALLLGDSALYLCASSFRGPMTGTYGYTFGSGTRLTVV.

The chain recombines TRBV13 with TRBJ2-3, with D unresolved. CDR3 size: 12 residues. With 4 bases removed from V and 0 bases from J, the gap between germline ends came to 2 bases. CDR1 is PRHDT, CDR2 FYEKMQ, per germline (reference sequence). The CDR3 region has the DNA TGTGCCAGCAGCTCGAGCACAGATACGCAGTATTTT. It yields the protein CASSSSTDTQYF.

In this sample, this clone turned up a few times. The genes are TRBV4-2 and TRBJ2-2; a weak D match, TRBD2 (7 bases). Per germline, CDR1 LGHNA and CDR2 YNFKEQ. Trimming removed 4 bases from V and 6 bases from J, with 21 bases in between. This CDR3 has 17 residues. CDR3 nucleotide sequence: TGTGCCAGCAGCCCACAACCCGGGGGCGGGAGAGCCGGGGAGCTGTTTTTT. Amino acids: CASSPQPGGGRAGELFF.

This clone was counted a few times. This rearrangement joins TRBV28 to TRBJ1-2, with TRBD1 as a possible D gene (6 bases). Trimming took off 8 bases at V and 4 bases at J, with 26 bases between the two ends. This CDR3 spans 17 amino acids. Germline lookup yields CDR1 MDHEN and CDR2 SYDVKM. Here the CDR3 reads CASSDWGSGQIAYGYTF. The CDR3 region has the DNA TGTGCCAGCTCCGACTGGGGAAGTGGACAGATCGCCTATGGCTACACCTTC.

The rearrangement joins TRBV6-6 to TRBJ2-7; 9 nucleotides line up with TRBD1. CDR3 size: 15 residues. After removal of 0 bases from V and 6 bases from J, the junction contained 6 bases not matched to a gene. Germline CDR1 reads MNHNY; CDR2 reads SVGAGI (reference sequence). CDR3 in DNA: TGTGCCAGCAGTTACTCCGGGACAGGGTTAATCGAGCAGTACTTC. Translation gives CASSYSGTGLIEQYF.

The chain employs TRBV28 and TRBJ1-2; D possibly corresponds to TRBD1 (5 bases). Germline values: CDR1 MDHEN, CDR2 SYDVKM. The CDR3 loop spans 17 amino acids. V lost 6 bases and J lost 5, with 25 bases in between. The CDR3 DNA reads as TGTGCCAGCAGGCCCGCTGGGAGCCCGGGGGTACGGTATGGCTACACCTTC. It codes for CASRPAGSPGVRYGYTF.

This clone appeared a few times. The chain uses TRBV28 and TRBJ2-7; 7 positions agree with TRBD1. The J segment lost 4 bases and the V segment lost 8 bases, leaving 8 bases of the junction unmatched. CDR3 length: 13 residues. In germline, CDR1 is MDHEN, CDR2 SYDVKM. DNA of the CDR3: TGTGCCAGCGTCGGACAGGATTATTACGAGCAGTACTTC. It yields the protein CASVGQDYYEQYF. Filled out from reference TRBV28 and TRBJ2-7, the complete variable domain reads DVKVTQSSRYLVKRTGEKVFLECVQDMDHENMFWYRQDPGLGLRLIYFSYDVKMKEKGDIPEGYSVSREKKERFSLILESASTNQTSMYLCASVGQDYYEQYFGPGTRLTVT.

This clone was counted a few times. This rearrangement joins TRBV5-1 to TRBJ2-5; no definite D call. Germline CDR1 and CDR2: SGHRS and YFSETQ. This CDR3 spans 12 amino acids. V shed 4 bases and J shed 5 bases, with 9 bases lying between them. CDR3 residues: CASSQPQETQYF. The CDR3 nucleotides read TGCGCCAGCAGCCAACCACAGGAGACCCAGTACTTC.

This clone has only a few counts. In the same sample, other DNA sequences code for this CDR3. This sequence joins TRBV7-9 and TRBJ1-1; possibly TRBD1 for D (5 bases). The CDR3 extends over 13 amino acids. The germline CDR1 and CDR2 sequences are SEHNR and FQNEAQ (reference sequence). Trimming stripped 4 bases from V and 1 base from J, with 7 bases between. The CDR3 region has the DNA TGTGCCAGCAGCTCCCAGGGGAACACTGAAGCTTTCTTT. Amino acids: CASSSQGNTEAFF.

This rearrangement joins TRBV27 to TRBJ1-5; TRBD1 might be the D (5 bases). V lost 4 bases and J 7 bases, leaving 8 bases between the germline ends. Germline loops: CDR1 MNHEY, CDR2 SMNVEV (reference sequence). The CDR3 spans 12 residues. The CDR3 sequence: CASSWRGQPQHF. The CDR3 bases are TGTGCCAGCAGTTGGCGGGGGCAGCCCCAGCATTTT.

The V gene is TRBV4-2, the J gene TRBJ2-7, with a possible D match to TRBD2 (5 bases). Germline lookup yields CDR1 LGHNA and CDR2 YNFKEQ. The CDR3 is 16 amino acids. V was clipped by 0 bases and J by 2 bases, with 14 bases between them. CDR3 protein: CASSQDAYGNTYEQYF. CDR3 DNA: TGTGCCAGCAGCCAAGATGCGTACGGGAATACCTACGAGCAGTACTTC.

The chain combines TRBV2 with TRBJ2-1, with a weak D call TRBD2 (6 bases). V was shortened by 5 bases and J by 1 base, with 12 bases between the two germline ends. The CDR3 has 15 amino acids. Germline CDR1 and CDR2: SNHLY and FYNNEI. CDR3 residues: CASSLGRGSYNEQFF. CDR3 nucleotide sequence: TGTGCCAGCAGTTTAGGTCGGGGGTCCTACAATGAGCAGTTCTTC.

This clone showed up just a few times. The V gene is TRBV27, the J gene TRBJ2-7; D perhaps matches TRBD1 (7 bases). The germline V gene encodes CDR1 MNHEY and CDR2 SMNVEV (reference sequence). With 3 bases removed from V and 6 bases from J, the gap between germline ends came to 15 bases. The CDR3 length is 14 residues. As DNA, the CDR3 is TGTGCCAGCAGTTTCGCCCGACAGGGAGGCGAGCAGTACTTC. Translation: CASSFARQGGEQYF.

The chain is built from TRBV5-4 and TRBJ2-7; D is possibly TRBD2 (6 bases). V was clipped by 4 bases and J by 0 bases, with 14 bases between them. CDR1 SGHNT and CDR2 YYREEE come from the germline V gene (reference sequence). The CDR3 runs to 15 residues. The CDR3 DNA is TGTGCCAGCAGCATCGGCGGGGCGTCCTCCTACGAGCAGTACTTC. It translates to CASSIGGASSYEQYF.

This clone appeared a few times. The chain uses TRBV7-8 and TRBJ2-5; 8 bases line up with TRBD2. This CDR3 spans 18 amino acids. Germline values: CDR1 SGHVS, CDR2 FQNEAQ. Trimming removed 1 base from V and 9 bases from J; junction bases left unmatched: 19. The CDR3 loop is CASSLGGSAGGLLNAQYF. CDR3 DNA: TGTGCCAGCAGCTTAGGAGGGTCCGCGGGGGGCCTGCTCAATGCCCAGTACTTC.

Only a few counts were recorded for this clone. This chain joins TRBV5-1 and TRBJ2-3; 12 bases map to TRBD2. V was pared by 2 bases and J by 4 bases, with 5 bases of the junction left unmatched. Germline V gene data show CDR1 as SGHRS and CDR2 as YFSETQ. This CDR3 region has 16 residues. The CDR3 nucleotides read TGCGCCAGCAGCTTTGGTCTAGCGGGGGGGCCAGATACGCAGTATTTT. This gives the protein CASSFGLAGGPDTQYF.

The gene calls are TRBV10-1 and TRBJ1-1; D unclear. Germline V lookup: CDR1 WNHNN, CDR2 SYGVQD (reference sequence). Deletions cut 7 bases from V and 0 bases from J, with 21 bases between. This CDR3 has 17 amino acids. CDR3 amino acids: CASNVEGWKGMNTEAFF. The CDR3 DNA reads TGCGCCAGCAACGTCGAGGGTTGGAAGGGAATGAACACTGAAGCTTTCTTT.

The rearrangement joins TRBV18 to TRBJ2-1; TRBD1 aligns across 7 bases. The CDR3 has 16 residues. Germline CDR1 KGHSH, CDR2 LQKENI. Germline trimming cut 6 bases from V and 3 bases from J; bases unmatched to any gene: 11. CDR3 sequence: CASSGTRTGFYNEQFF. As DNA, the CDR3 is TGTGCCAGCTCGGGTACAAGGACAGGCTTCTACAATGAGCAGTTCTTC.

This chain links TRBV6-5 with TRBJ2-7; tentative D call: TRBD2 (6 bases). This CDR3 comprises 14 residues. Trimming removed 6 bases from V and 2 bases from J, with 14 bases in between. Looked up from germline, CDR1 is MNHEY and CDR2 is SVGAGI. CDR3 sequence reads: CASSPGTFAYEQYF. The CDR3 DNA reads TGTGCCAGCAGCCCCGGGACTTTCGCCTACGAGCAGTACTTC.

The V gene is TRBV30, the J gene TRBJ1-2; tentative D call: TRBD1 (5 bases). The CDR3 spans 13 residues. The ends were cut back, 1 base at V and 8 bases at J, with 14 bases in the middle. CDR1 is GTSNPN, CDR2 SVGIG, per germline (reference sequence). The CDR3 region is CAWSEGREGGYTF. CDR3 nucleotides: TGTGCCTGGAGTGAAGGCAGGGAGGGAGGCTACACCTTC.

The V gene is TRBV15, the J gene TRBJ1-2; 8 positions match TRBD1. CDR1 and CDR2 (germline): LNHNV, YYDKDF (reference sequence). The V and J ends lost 0 bases and 3 bases, in that order; junction bases with no gene match: 0. This CDR3 contains 14 residues. The CDR3 nucleotides read TGTGCCACCAGCAGAGAGGGACAGGACTATGGCTACACCTTC. It is translated as CATSREGQDYGYTF.

This sequence joins TRBV9 and TRBJ2-1; 9 bases are shared with TRBD2. V lost 2 bases and J lost 0; bases outside the gene matches: 6. Germline V lookup: CDR1 SGDLS, CDR2 YYNGEE. This CDR3 has 17 residues. CDR3 nucleotide sequence: TGTGCCAGCAGCGTCGGAAGCGGGAGGAGCTCCTACAATGAGCAGTTCTTC. Its protein is CASSVGSGRSSYNEQFF.

CDR3 bases: TGTGCCAGCACCACATTGTCTAGCGGGACCGGGGAGCTGTTTTTT. Translating it yields CASTTLSSGTGELFF. The V and J genes are TRBV27 and TRBJ2-2; 8 bases agree with TRBD2. CDR3 length equals 15 residues. Germline CDR1 and CDR2: MNHEY and SMNVEV (reference sequence). V lost 7 bases and J lost 5; bases outside the gene matches: 9.